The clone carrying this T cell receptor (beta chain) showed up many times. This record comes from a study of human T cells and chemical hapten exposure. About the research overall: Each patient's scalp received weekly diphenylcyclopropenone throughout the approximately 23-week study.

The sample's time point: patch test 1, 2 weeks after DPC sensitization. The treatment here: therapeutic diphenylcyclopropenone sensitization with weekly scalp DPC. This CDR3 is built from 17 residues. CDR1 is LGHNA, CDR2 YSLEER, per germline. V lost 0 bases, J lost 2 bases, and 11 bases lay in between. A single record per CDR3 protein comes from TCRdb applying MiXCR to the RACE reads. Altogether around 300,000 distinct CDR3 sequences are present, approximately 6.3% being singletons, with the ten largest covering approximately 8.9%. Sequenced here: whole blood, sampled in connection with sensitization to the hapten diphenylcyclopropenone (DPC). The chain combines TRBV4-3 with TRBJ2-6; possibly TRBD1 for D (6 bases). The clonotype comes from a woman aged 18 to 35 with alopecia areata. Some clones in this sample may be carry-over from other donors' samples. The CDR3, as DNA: TGCGCCAGCAGCCAAGAACCACAGGGACCTGGGGCCAACGTCCTGACTTTC. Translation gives CASSQEPQGPGANVLTF.